This T cell receptor (beta chain) emerged from a study of T cell repertoires in aging, cancer and after chemotherapy. Overall study results and limits: Hematological cancer patients had lymphoid organ infiltration that may impair thymic emigration or T cell expansion.

Amplification of TCR beta used genomic DNA extracted from peripheral blood. Rearranged V-D-J TRB sequences were amplified with a mixed TRB-A/B primer pool. TCRdb used MiXCR to reprocess the multiplex PCR reads, holding one entry per CDR3 protein. This table has several thousand distinct CDR3 sequences, more than 40% appearing once. Points on this clonotype: The antigen is undetermined.

This sequence originates from a human donor with a blood cancer. Sequencing was performed on blood.

The DNA for the CDR3 is TGTGCCAGCAGTCCCCTCGCCGGGACAGGGGCCTACGAGCAGTACTTC. Its protein is CASSPLAGTGAYEQYF. This sequence joins TRBV6-1 and TRBJ2-7, with 10 bases aligning to TRBD1. J lost 2 bases, V lost 5 bases, and 9 bases had no gene match. CDR1 is MNHNS, CDR2 SASEGT, per germline. CDR3 size: 16 residues.